This TCR beta chain appears in the sequencing data of a study of technical replicates of blood from several donors. Germline V gives CDR1 SGHNT, CDR2 YYREEE (reference sequence). V was pared by 0 bases and J by 3 bases, with 6 bases of the junction left unmatched. This CDR3 has 16 residues. Produced via immunoSEQ multiplex PCR; TCRdb's table is partial and in-frame only. The sample carries about 67,000 clones, 95% to 97% recorded once. The genes are TRBV5-4 and TRBJ1-1; 9 positions agree with TRBD1. This TCR was sampled from a human donor in good health. The sample was T cells isolated from PBMCs. Written as DNA, the CDR3 is TGTGCCAGCAGCTTGGCCCGGACAGGGGTACACACTGAAGCTTTCTTT. Its protein is CASSLARTGVHTEAFF.